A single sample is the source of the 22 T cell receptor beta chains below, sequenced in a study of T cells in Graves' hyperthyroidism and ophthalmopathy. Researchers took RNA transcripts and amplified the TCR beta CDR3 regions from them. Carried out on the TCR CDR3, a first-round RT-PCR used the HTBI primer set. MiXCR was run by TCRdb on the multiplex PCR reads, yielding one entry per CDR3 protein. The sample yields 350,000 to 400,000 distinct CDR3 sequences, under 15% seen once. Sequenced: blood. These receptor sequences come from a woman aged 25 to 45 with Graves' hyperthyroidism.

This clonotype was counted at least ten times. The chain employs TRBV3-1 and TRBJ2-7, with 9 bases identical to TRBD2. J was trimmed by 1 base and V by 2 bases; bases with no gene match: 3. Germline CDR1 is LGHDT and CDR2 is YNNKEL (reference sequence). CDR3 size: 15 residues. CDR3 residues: CASSQSSGASYEQYF. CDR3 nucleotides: TGTGCCAGCAGCCAATCTAGCGGGGCGTCCTACGAGCAGTACTTC.

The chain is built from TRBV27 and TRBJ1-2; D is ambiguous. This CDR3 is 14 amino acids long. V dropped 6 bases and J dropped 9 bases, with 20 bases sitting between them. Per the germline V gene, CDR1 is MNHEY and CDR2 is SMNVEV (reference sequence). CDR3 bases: TGTGCCAGCAGCGATGTATTACGCGGGGTCAGCTACACCTTC. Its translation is CASSDVLRGVSYTF.

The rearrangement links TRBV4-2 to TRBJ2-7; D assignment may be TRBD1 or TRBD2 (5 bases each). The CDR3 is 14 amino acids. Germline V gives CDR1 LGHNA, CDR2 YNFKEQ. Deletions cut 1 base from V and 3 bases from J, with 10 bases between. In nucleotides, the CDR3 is TGTGCCAGCAGCCAAGGGGGCCGGGGCTACGAGCAGTACTTC. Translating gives CASSQGGRGYEQYF.

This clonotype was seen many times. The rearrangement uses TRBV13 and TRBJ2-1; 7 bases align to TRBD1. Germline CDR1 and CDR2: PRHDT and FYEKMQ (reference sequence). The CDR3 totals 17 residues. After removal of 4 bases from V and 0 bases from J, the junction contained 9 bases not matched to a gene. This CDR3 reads CASSWPGQRSSYNEQFF. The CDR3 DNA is TGTGCCAGCAGCTGGCCGGGACAGCGAAGCTCCTACAATGAGCAGTTCTTC.

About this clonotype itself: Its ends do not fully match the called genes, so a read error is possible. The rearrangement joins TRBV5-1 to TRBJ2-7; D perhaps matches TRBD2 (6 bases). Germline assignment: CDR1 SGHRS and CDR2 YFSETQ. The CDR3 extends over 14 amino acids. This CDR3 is CASSGSDAYYEQYF. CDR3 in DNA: TGCGCAAGCAGCGGGTCGGACGCTTACTACGAGCAGTACTTC.

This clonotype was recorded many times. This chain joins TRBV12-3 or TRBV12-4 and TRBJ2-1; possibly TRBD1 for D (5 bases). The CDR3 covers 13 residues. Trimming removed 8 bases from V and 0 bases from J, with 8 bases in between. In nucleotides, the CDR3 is TGTGCCAGCGGGGCGAGCTCCTACAATGAGCAGTTCTTC. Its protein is CASGASSYNEQFF.

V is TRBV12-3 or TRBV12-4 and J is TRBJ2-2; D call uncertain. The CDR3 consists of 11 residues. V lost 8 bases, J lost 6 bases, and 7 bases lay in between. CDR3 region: CASFVPGELFF. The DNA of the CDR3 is TGTGCCAGCTTCGTCCCCGGGGAGCTGTTTTTT.

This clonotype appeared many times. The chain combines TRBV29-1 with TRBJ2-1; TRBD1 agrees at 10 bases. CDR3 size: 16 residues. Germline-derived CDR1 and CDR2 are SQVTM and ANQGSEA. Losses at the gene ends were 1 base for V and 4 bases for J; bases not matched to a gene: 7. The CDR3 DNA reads TGCAGCGTTGAAGTACACCCGGGACAGGGGTACAATGAGCAGTTCTTC. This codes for CSVEVHPGQGYNEQFF.

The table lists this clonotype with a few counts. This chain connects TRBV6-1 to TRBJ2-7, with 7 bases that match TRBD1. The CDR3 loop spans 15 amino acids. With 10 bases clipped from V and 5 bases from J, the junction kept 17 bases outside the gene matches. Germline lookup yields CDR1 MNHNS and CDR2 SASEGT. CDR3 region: CATNRGFGRNNEQYF. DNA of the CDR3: TGTGCCACCAACAGGGGTTTTGGTCGAAACAACGAGCAGTACTTC.

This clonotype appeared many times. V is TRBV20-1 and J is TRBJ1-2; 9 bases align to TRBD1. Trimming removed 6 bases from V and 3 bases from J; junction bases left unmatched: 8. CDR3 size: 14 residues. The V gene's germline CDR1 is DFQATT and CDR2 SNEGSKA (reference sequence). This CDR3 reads CSAPAGTGHYGYTF. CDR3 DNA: TGCAGTGCACCAGCCGGGACAGGGCACTATGGCTACACCTTC.

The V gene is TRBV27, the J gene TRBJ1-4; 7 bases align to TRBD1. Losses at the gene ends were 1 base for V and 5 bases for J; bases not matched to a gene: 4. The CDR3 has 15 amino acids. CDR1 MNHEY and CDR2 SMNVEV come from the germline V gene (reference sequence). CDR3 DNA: TGTGCCAGCAGTTTATTGGGACAGAGGAATGAAAAACTGTTTTTT. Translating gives CASSLLGQRNEKLFF.

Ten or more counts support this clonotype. The CDR3 DNA reads as TGCGCCAGCAGCGAAGGACAGGGGGGCACCGGGGAGCTGTTTTTT. It translates to CASSEGQGGTGELFF. The chain recombines TRBV5-1 with TRBJ2-2; TRBD1 matches 10 bases. V gave up 4 bases and J gave up 4 bases; unmatched junction bases: 4. The CDR3 is 15 amino acids. Germline CDR1 and CDR2: SGHRS and YFSETQ.

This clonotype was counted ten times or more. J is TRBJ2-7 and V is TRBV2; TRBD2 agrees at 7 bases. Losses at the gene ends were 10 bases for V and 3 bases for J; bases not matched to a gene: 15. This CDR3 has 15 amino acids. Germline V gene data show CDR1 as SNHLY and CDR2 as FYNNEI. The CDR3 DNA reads TGTGCCACCACTTCCGGGGCGGGAGACTACTACGAGCAGTACTTC. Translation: CATTSGAGDYYEQYF.

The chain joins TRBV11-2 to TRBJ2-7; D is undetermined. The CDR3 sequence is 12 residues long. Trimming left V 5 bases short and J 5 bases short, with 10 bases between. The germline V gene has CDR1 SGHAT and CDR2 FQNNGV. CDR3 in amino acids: CASSRLRDEQYF. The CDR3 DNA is TGTGCCAGCAGCCGCCTTAGGGACGAGCAGTACTTC.

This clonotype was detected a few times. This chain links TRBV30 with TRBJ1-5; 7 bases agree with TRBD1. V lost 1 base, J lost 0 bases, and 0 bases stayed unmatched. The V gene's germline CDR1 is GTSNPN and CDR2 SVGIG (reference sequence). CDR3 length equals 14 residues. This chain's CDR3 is CAWSEGASNQPQHF. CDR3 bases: TGTGCCTGGAGTGAGGGGGCTAGCAATCAGCCCCAGCATTTT.

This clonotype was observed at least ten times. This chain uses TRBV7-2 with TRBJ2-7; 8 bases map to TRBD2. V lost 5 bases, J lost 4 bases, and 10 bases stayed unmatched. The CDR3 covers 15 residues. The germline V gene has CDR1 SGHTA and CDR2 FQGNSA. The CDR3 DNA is TGTGCCAGCAGCCCGATGCCGGGAGGGAAGTACGAGCAGTACTTC. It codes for CASSPMPGGKYEQYF.

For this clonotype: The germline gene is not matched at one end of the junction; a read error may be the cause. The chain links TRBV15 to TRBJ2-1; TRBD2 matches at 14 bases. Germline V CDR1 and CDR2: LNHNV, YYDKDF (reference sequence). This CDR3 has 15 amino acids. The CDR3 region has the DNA TGTGCCACCAGCGGAGAGGGGACTAGCGGGAGCCGTCTGTTCTTC. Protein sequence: CATSGEGTSGSRLFF.

Here the CDR3 reads CASSYLGGGGNYGYTF. CDR3 nucleotides: TGTGCCAGCAGTTACCTGGGTGGGGGCGGTAACTATGGCTACACCTTC. The chain carries TRBV6-5 and TRBJ1-2; a possible D gene is TRBD1 (6 bases). V was cut by 2 bases and J by 1 base, with 14 bases left in between. This CDR3 comprises 16 residues. Germline V gives CDR1 MNHEY, CDR2 SVGAGI.

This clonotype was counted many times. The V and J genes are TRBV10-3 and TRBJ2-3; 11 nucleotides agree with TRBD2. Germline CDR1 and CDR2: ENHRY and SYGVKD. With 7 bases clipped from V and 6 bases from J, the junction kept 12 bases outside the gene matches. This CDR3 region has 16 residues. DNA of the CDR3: TGTGCCATCACGAGTCGACTAGCGGGAAGTATGGATACGCAGTATTTT. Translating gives CAITSRLAGSMDTQYF.

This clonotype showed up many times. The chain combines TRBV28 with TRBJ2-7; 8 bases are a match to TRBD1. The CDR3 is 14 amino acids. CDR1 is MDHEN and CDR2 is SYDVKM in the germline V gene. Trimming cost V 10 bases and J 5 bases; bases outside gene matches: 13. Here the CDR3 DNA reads TGTGCCACTAATAGACGGGACAGGCATCACGAGCAGTACTTC. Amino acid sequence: CATNRRDRHHEQYF.

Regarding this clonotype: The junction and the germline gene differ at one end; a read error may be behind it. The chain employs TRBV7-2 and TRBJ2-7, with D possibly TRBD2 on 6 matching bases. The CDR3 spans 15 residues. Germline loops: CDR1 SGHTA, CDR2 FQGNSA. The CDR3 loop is CASNLVGTGVYEQYF. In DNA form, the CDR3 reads TGTGCCAGCAACTTAGTTGGGACGGGGGTCTACGAGCAGTACTTC.

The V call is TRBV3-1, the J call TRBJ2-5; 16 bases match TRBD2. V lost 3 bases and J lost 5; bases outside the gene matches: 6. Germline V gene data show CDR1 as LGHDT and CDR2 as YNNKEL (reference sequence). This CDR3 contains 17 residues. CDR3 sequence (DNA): TGTGCCAGCAGCCAGGGACTAGCGGGAGGGCCAGTGGAGACCCAGTACTTC. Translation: CASSQGLAGGPVETQYF.